The rows below give T cell receptor beta chains drawn from one sample of a study of human T cells and chemical hapten exposure. TCRdb reprocessed the RACE reads with MiXCR, giving one entry per CDR3 protein. Among 80,000 to 95,000 distinct CDR3 sequences, about 10% were seen once, and the ten largest hold approximately 4%. The sequencing here drew on whole blood, taken in connection with sensitization to the hapten diphenylcyclopropenone (DPC). The receptor set was obtained from a woman between 45 and 60 years old with alopecia areata. Some clones in this sample may be carry-over from other donors' samples. The CDR3 runs from the conserved cysteine through the conserved F or W. Expanded clones get a size class; other rows say once, few or many, or leave the size out.

TRBJ2-7	NA	TRBV18	CASTSSYEQYF
TRBJ2-2	many	TRBV7-3	CASSSTETNTGELFF
TRBJ2-3	few	TRBV10-3	CAISESSMGLSTDTQYF
TRBJ2-2	NA	TRBV12-3/TRBV12-4	CASSFSGTQGGELFF
TRBJ1-5	many	TRBV6-2/TRBV6-3	CASSLWTGGNQPQHF
TRBJ2-1	few	TRBV11-2	CASSLAPRGLAGALWGNEQFF
TRBJ1-3	few	TRBV7-2	CASSPWDSNSGNTIYF
TRBJ2-1	NA	TRBV5-1	CASSLTRGPEQFF
TRBJ1-1	many	TRBV27	CASSLTTGSEAFF
TRBJ2-5	many	TRBV29-1	CSGRLSQETQYF
TRBJ2-1	many	TRBV20-1	CSAVPARGEQFF
TRBJ2-6	NA	TRBV5-1	CASTIDTSGANVLTF
TRBJ2-5	many	TRBV7-6	CASSLAQGIGETQYF
TRBJ2-3	NA	TRBV27	CASSLTSTDTQYF
TRBJ1-5	many	TRBV19	CASSRLGGNQPQHF
TRBJ1-2	NA	TRBV5-1	CASSLVDGQGQGYTF
TRBJ1-1	few	TRBV20-1	CSASPGGTTEAFF
TRBJ2-5	few	TRBV29-1	CSVVAGGKTQYF
TRBJ2-6	NA	TRBV19	CASSGSASLIYSGANVLTF
TRBJ1-6	NA	TRBV7-3	CAIVRGANSPLHF
TRBJ2-5	many	TRBV4-2	CASSQDRLSETQYF
TRBJ1-5	few	TRBV7-9	CASSSTGLSNQPQHF